This is a list of T cell receptor beta chains from one sample in a study of blood T cell repertoires in COVID-19. Sequenced by immunoSEQ multiplex PCR; TCRdb stores in-frame clones only, minus some. The sample lists over 65,000 clones, around 85% occurring once. What was sequenced was peripheral blood. The source of these receptors is an elderly man with active or convalescent COVID-19. Each CDR3 is given with its conserved first and last residue. Fields, in order: J gene, CDR3 length, V gene, D gene, clone size, CDR3 protein, CDR3 DNA. The D gene is left open where the match is weak. The listing skips clone size in some rows; elsewhere it reads once, few, many or a size class.

TRBJ1-4	14	TRBV7-2	NA	NA	CASRPLGGREKLFF	TGTGCCAGCAGACCCCTGGGGGGGCGGGAAAAACTGTTTTTT
TRBJ1-3	14	TRBV7-9	NA	NA	CASSLGRSGNTIYF	TGTGCCAGCAGCCTCGGGAGGTCCGGAAACACCATATATTTT
TRBJ2-1	15	TRBV11-2	NA	few	CASSPTGISYNEQFF	TGTGCCAGCAGCCCCACAGGGATCTCCTACAATGAGCAGTTCTTC
TRBJ1-2	13	TRBV3-1/TRBV3-2	NA	NA	CASSHQTGGGTTF	TGTGCCAGCAGCCATCAAACCGGGGGGGGAACCACCTTC
TRBJ1-1	14	TRBV2	NA	NA	CASKWSGGNTEAFF	TGTGCCAGCAAATGGTCGGGGGGGAACACTGAAGCTTTCTTT
TRBJ2-1	17	TRBV5-1	NA	NA	CASSLGVVGGLGNEQFF	TGCGCCAGCAGCTTGGGAGTAGTCGGGGGATTGGGGAATGAGCAGTTCTTC
TRBJ2-6	19	TRBV28	TRBD1	NA	CASSFLGGQGRAGANVLTF	TGTGCCAGCAGTTTCTTGGGAGGACAGGGGAGAGCTGGGGCCAACGTCCTGACTTTC
TRBJ1-6	15	TRBV6-5	TRBD1	NA	CASRGRQGASSPLHF	TGTGCCAGCAGAGGAAGACAGGGGGCGAGTTCACCCCTCCACTTT
TRBJ1-2	15	TRBV6-6	NA	NA	CASSSLTGGGWGYTF	TGTGCCAGCAGTTCCCTTACGGGGGGAGGATGGGGCTACACCTTC
TRBJ1-1	16	TRBV19	TRBD1	NA	CASTHLGQGTDTEAFF	TGTGCCAGTACCCATCTCGGACAGGGGACGGACACTGAAGCTTTCTTT
TRBJ2-3	15	TRBV11-3	NA	NA	CASSPQGLSTDTQYF	TGTGCCAGCAGCCCACAGGGATTAAGCACAGATACGCAGTATTTT
TRBJ1-1	13	TRBV27	NA	NA	CASSARTLAEAFF	TGTGCCAGCAGCGCAAGGACTCTCGCTGAAGCTTTCTTT
TRBJ2-3	17	TRBV11-2	NA	NA	CASSLDLFGGIADTQYF	TGTGCCAGCAGCTTAGATTTATTTGGGGGGATAGCAGATACGCAGTATTTT
TRBJ1-5	14	TRBV18	TRBD1	few	CASSLGTGIVPQHF	TGTGCCAGCTCACTCGGGACAGGGATTGTTCCCCAGCATTTT
TRBJ2-3	16	TRBV6-2/TRBV6-3	NA	NA	CASSRTGKMSTDTQYF	TGTGCCAGCAGTCGCACCGGGAAAATGAGCACAGATACGCAGTATTTT
TRBJ2-3	16	TRBV15	NA	few	CATSRGRRARPDTQYF	TGTGCCACCAGCAGGGGGAGAAGGGCTCGCCCAGATACGCAGTATTTT
TRBJ2-5	17	TRBV11-3	TRBD2	NA	CASSFQGTSGRQETQYF	TGTGCCAGCAGCTTCCAGGGGACTAGCGGAAGACAAGAGACCCAGTACTTC
TRBJ2-1	16	TRBV5-1	NA	NA	CASSPTGGGTYNEQFF	TGCGCCAGCAGCCCCACAGGGGGGGGGACCTACAATGAGCAGTTCTTC
TRBJ1-1	14	TRBV7-9	TRBD1	few	CASSGGTGNTEAFF	TGTGCCAGCAGCGGGGGGACAGGGAACACTGAAGCTTTCTTT
TRBJ1-3	12	TRBV29-1	NA	NA	CSVESWGNTIYF	TGCAGCGTTGAAAGCTGGGGAAACACCATATATTTT
TRBJ1-1	13	TRBV29-1	NA	NA	CSVVERRTGEAFF	TGCAGCGTTGTTGAGCGCAGAACAGGTGAAGCTTTCTTT
TRBJ1-4	17	TRBV5-1	NA	NA	CASSLLRGGAANEKLFF	TGCGCCAGCAGCTTGTTAAGGGGTGGTGCGGCTAATGAAAAACTGTTTTTT
TRBJ2-3	12	TRBV9	NA	NA	CASSVAADTQYF	TGTGCCAGCAGCGTAGCCGCGGATACGCAGTATTTT
TRBJ2-3	13	TRBV12-3/TRBV12-4	NA	NA	CATRPRGTDTQYF	TGTGCCACCCGCCCACGAGGGACAGATACGCAGTATTTT
TRBJ1-2	16	TRBV19	TRBD1	NA	CASSISGTDVINGYTF	TGTGCCAGTAGTATTTCAGGGACAGACGTGATTAATGGCTACACCTTC
TRBJ2-6	16	TRBV25-1	TRBD1	NA	CASSDRQGFGANVLTF	TGTGCCAGCAGTGACCGACAGGGGTTTGGGGCCAACGTCCTGACTTTC
TRBJ1-2	10	TRBV10-3	NA	few	CATGDGGYTF	TGTGCCACAGGGGATGGCGGCTACACCTTC
TRBJ2-1	15	TRBV6-5	TRBD2	NA	CASGGLAGAYNEQFF	TGTGCCAGCGGAGGACTAGCGGGCGCCTACAATGAGCAGTTCTTC
TRBJ1-2	18	TRBV28	TRBD1	NA	CASSLNSPHRDRGYGYTF	TGTGCCAGCAGTCTAAACTCCCCCCACCGGGACAGGGGCTATGGCTACACCTTC
TRBJ2-1	13	TRBV29-1	TRBD2	once	CSVGVAGDNEQFF	TGCAGCGTTGGGGTAGCGGGAGATAATGAGCAGTTCTTC
TRBJ2-3	11	TRBV11-2	NA	once	CASSSSDTQYF	TGTGCCAGCAGCTCTTCAGATACGCAGTATTTT
TRBJ2-6	19	TRBV5-1	NA	NA	CASSLVRARTTSGANVLTF	TGCGCCAGCAGCTTGGTTAGGGCCAGGACTACCTCTGGGGCCAACGTCCTGACTTTC
TRBJ2-1	15	TRBV5-1	TRBD1	NA	CASSQTGSRSSEQFF	TGCGCCAGCAGCCAGACAGGGTCACGATCTAGTGAGCAGTTCTTC
TRBJ2-5	11	TRBV5-6	NA	once	CASGASETQYF	TGTGCCAGCGGGGCGTCTGAGACCCAGTACTTC
TRBJ1-4	15	TRBV18	NA	NA	CASSPDSATNEKLFF	TGTGCCAGCTCACCCGACAGTGCAACTAATGAAAAACTGTTTTTT
TRBJ2-3	17	TRBV7-6	NA	NA	CASSLSPLIETTDTQYF	TGTGCCAGCAGCTTATCTCCCCTTATCGAGACAACAGATACGCAGTATTTT
TRBJ1-2	15	TRBV19	NA	NA	CASSIDRAGDGGYTF	TGTGCCAGTAGTATAGATCGGGCAGGGGATGGTGGCTACACCTTC
TRBJ1-4	12	TRBV19	NA	NA	CASSISAQKLFF	TGTGCCAGTAGTATCTCTGCCCAGAAACTGTTTTTT
TRBJ2-1	15	TRBV11-3	TRBD2	NA	CASSAAGGSYNEQFF	TGTGCCAGCAGCGCCGCGGGGGGCTCCTACAATGAGCAGTTCTTC
TRBJ1-2	13	TRBV12-3/TRBV12-4	NA	few	CASSLRPSYGYTF	TGTGCCAGCAGCCTCAGGCCGAGCTATGGCTACACCTTC
TRBJ1-4	15	TRBV9	TRBD1	NA	CASSDKQGGGEKLFF	TGTGCCAGCAGCGATAAACAGGGGGGAGGTGAAAAACTGTTTTTT
TRBJ1-5	15	TRBV2	TRBD1	NA	CASSRETGLNQPQHF	TGTGCCAGCAGTAGGGAGACAGGGCTTAATCAGCCCCAGCATTTT